The count of the clone carrying this T cell receptor beta chain is one. This sample is part of a study of blood T cell repertoires in COVID-19. At the level of the study: From the United States, Italy and Spain came samples of acute and convalescent COVID-19. From T cells, B-cell-depleted T cells, or PBMCs came the material, which was cDNA or gDNA.

Followed over time, Seattle patients had been enrolled while infection was active. Germline V gene data show CDR1 as LNHDA and CDR2 as SQIVND (reference sequence). Trimming left V 6 bases short and J 3 bases short, with 9 bases between. CDR3 length: 13 amino acids. As processed by the authors: How many nucleated cells were present was estimated from reference gene primer amplification. Sequenced by immunoSEQ multiplex PCR; TCRdb stores in-frame clones only, minus some. The V and J calls and clone size come from that table; D and trimming were worked out from the DNA. The repertoire includes approximately 120,000 clones, roughly 92% of them detected once, and about 1.9% sits in the top ten.

The chain has TRBV19 and TRBJ1-5; tentatively, D is TRBD1 (5 bases). The TCR was taken from a man aged 50-59 years with COVID-19, enrolled during active disease. Source material: peripheral blood. CDR3 DNA sequence: TGTGCCAGTAGCGAACAGGTCAATCAGCCCCAGCATTTT. Protein sequence: CASSEQVNQPQHF.